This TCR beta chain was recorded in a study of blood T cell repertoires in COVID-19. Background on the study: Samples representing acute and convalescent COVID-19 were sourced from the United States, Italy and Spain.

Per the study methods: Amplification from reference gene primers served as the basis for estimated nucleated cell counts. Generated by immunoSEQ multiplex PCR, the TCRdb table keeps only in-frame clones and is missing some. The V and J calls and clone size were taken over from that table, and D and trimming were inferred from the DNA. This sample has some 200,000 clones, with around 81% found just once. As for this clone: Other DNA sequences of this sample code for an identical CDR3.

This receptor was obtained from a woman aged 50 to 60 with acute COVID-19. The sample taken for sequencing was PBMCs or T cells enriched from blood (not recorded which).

The CDR3 is CASSIGTGGYEQYF. DNA of the CDR3: TGTGCCAGTAGTATTGGGACAGGGGGCTACGAGCAGTACTTC. The chain links TRBV19 to TRBJ2-7; TRBD1 matches 11 bases. With V trimmed by 3 bases and J by 3 bases, 1 base remained unmatched. Germline CDR1 and CDR2: LNHDA and SQIVND (reference sequence). The CDR3 is 14 residues long. Filled out from reference TRBV19 and TRBJ2-7, the complete variable domain reads DGGITQSPKYLFRKEGQNVTLSCEQNLNHDAMYWYRQDPGQGLRLIYYSQIVNDFQKGDIAEGYSVSREKKESFPLTVTSAQKNPTAFYLCASSIGTGGYEQYFGPGTRLTVT.